The clone carrying this T cell receptor (beta chain) was recorded a few times. Its antigen is unknown. This entry belongs to a study of blood T cells in healthy people across ages. Study results and caveats: Investigators treated diversity estimates from one million T cells as underestimates. While age rose, TCR beta diversity per million T cells dropped in a roughly linear way.

For the second PCR, which ran for roughly 6 to 11 cycles, a sample-barcoded 5' primer and a J-beta primer mix were used. TCRdb called the 5' RACE reads again in MiXCR, with one record for every CDR3 protein. The repertoire includes fewer than 1,200,000 distinct CDR3 sequences, approximately 25% of them detected once, and around 0.7% sits in the top ten. The sample was also linked to a second study, of T cells of mothers and their children. That paper notes: Each child gave a few million TCR beta CDR3 reads (each mother, over 8 million).

Sequencing used blood. This receptor was obtained from a girl aged 2 to 10 in good health.

Here the CDR3 reads CASSPRDGQGFYGYTF. CDR3 DNA sequence: TGCGCCAGCAGCCCCAGGGACGGACAGGGCTTCTATGGCTACACCTTC. The chain is built from TRBV4-1 and TRBJ1-2; 8 nucleotides agree with TRBD1. CDR1 MGHRA and CDR2 YSYEKL come from the germline V gene. J gave up 4 bases and V 4 bases, and 11 bases lay outside the gene matches. The CDR3 length is 16 residues.